Below, 3 T cell receptor beta chains from the same sample are listed, as sequenced in a study of yellow fever vaccine responses in identical twins. TCRdb re-called the RT-PCR reads through MiXCR, storing one row per CDR3 protein. The sample contains thousands of distinct CDR3 sequences, about 82% of which appear only once. The input for sequencing was T cells from blood (PBMCs), unsorted or a sorted subset (not recorded which), taken before or after yellow fever vaccination (not recorded which). The receptor set was obtained from a woman aged 18-29 years who received the yellow fever vaccine.

This chain uses TRBV9 with TRBJ2-5, with D unresolved. CDR3 length: 15 amino acids. The V end lost 0 bases, the J end lost 5 bases, and 14 bases lay between the germline ends. CDR1 SGDLS and CDR2 YYNGEE come from the germline V gene. The CDR3 protein is CASSVVGDGKETQYF. Here the CDR3 DNA reads TGTGCCAGCAGCGTAGTAGGAGACGGAAAGGAGACCCAGTACTTC.

The rearrangement joins TRBV29-1 to TRBJ2-1, with 10 nucleotides matching TRBD2. Trimming cost V 4 bases and J 4 bases; bases outside gene matches: 13. This CDR3 is 17 amino acids long. Germline loops: CDR1 SQVTM, CDR2 ANQGSEA. The CDR3 DNA reads as TGCAGCGTTGTAAAGCTAGCGGGAGCCTCCGGATACAATGAGCAGTTCTTC. This codes for CSVVKLAGASGYNEQFF.

The J gene is TRBJ2-1, the V gene TRBV7-9, with D maybe TRBD1 (5 bases). V was cut by 1 base and J by 7 bases, with 17 bases left in between. CDR1 and CDR2 (germline): SEHNR, FQNEAQ (reference sequence). The CDR3 has 16 amino acids. In nucleotides, the CDR3 is TGTGCCAGCAGCTTAGAGGCGGCTAGGGGTGGGAATGAGCAGTTCTTC. This codes for CASSLEAARGGNEQFF.